This T cell receptor beta chain was captured by sequencing in a study of blood T cell repertoires in COVID-19. Study context: COVID-19 samples collected from the United States, Italy and Spain covered acute and convalescent phases.

Measured with immunoSEQ multiplex PCR; TCRdb has only the in-frame clones, and not every one. Among under 500,000 clones, roughly 90% were seen once, and the ten largest hold 4.3%. The CDR3 length is 16 residues. Germline values: CDR1 MGHRA, CDR2 YSYEKL. The junction had 4 bases not matched to a gene; V was cut back by 0 bases and J by 3 bases. The TCR originated in a woman in her 30s with acute or convalescent COVID-19. The chain is built from TRBV4-1 and TRBJ2-1; 8 nucleotides agree with TRBD1. Sequencing input: peripheral blood. CDR3 nucleotide sequence: TGCGCCAGCAGCCAAGATTTGGGACAGGTCTACAATGAGCAGTTCTTC. Translating it yields CASSQDLGQVYNEQFF.